This TCR beta chain was sequenced for a study of blood T cells in healthy people across ages (dated by TCRdb to the mid-2010s). Context from the whole study: In model experiments, template switching captured about one uniquely barcoded TCR beta cDNA molecule for every two T cells. To track age-related changes in TCR beta repertoire diversity, the study relied on deep sequencing normalized with unique cDNA molecular identifiers. Using the same blood draw, the study looked at two additional independent replicas of 1 million unique cDNA reads for two donors, one aged 18 to 30 and the other aged 80 or older. The donors were divided into four age groups: young (average around 15 years), middle-aged (almost 40), aged (approximately 62) and long-lived (approximately 74). To avoid experimental bias, donors of different ages were randomly spread across the sequencing lanes.

The CDR3 spans 15 residues, from the cysteine through the phenylalanine. Of the read, only the CDR3 DNA is kept; its 45 bases are in frame from base 1. The germline ends are 24 bases apart after V is trimmed by 5 bases and J by 11 bases. Looking up the germline V gene yields CDR1 SGHVS and CDR2 FQNEAQ. Libraries were made using 5' RACE. This sample was sequenced with an Illumina HiSeq 2500. A second about 7 to 12 cycle PCR used a sample-barcoded 5' primer and a J-beta primer mix. A template-switch 5' adaptor carrying 12 random nucleotides introduced a unique molecular identifier onto each TCR beta cDNA molecule. Each sample yielded at least 3 million CDR3-containing paired-end reads. All of the RNA was converted into first-strand cDNA using the Mint cDNA synthesis kit, with a TRBC-specific oligonucleotide serving as the primer. Following uracil-DNA glycosylase treatment, a first 18-cycle PCR with universal primers M1SS and BC2_uni_R was performed on all cDNA. Regarding the original processing steps: Each sample was normalized by randomly selecting 1 million high-quality reads, each carrying a distinct molecular identifier. Instead of being binned into consensus sequences, reads with shared molecular identifiers were discarded. MiTCR, with a Q25 quality threshold and the strictest error-elimination algorithm, was used for CDR3 identification, clonotype clustering and error correction. A nonparametric unseen species model with Euler transformation was used to estimate a lower bound on total TCR beta diversity. TCRdb trimmed public reads at Q25 via fastp, called clones via MiXCR and kept in-frame beta chains. A single entry per CDR3 protein holds the most common genes and DNA from its merged rows. The V and J calls shown here were made by TCRdb, not taken from the authors' results. The sample table shows roughly 800,000 distinct CDR3 sequences, and 35% to 40% are seen once. Jointly, the top ten make up 10% to 15% of the sample.

On this clonotype: Its cognate antigen has yet to be identified. Nothing much larger sits one base from this clone, and base qualities are not available.

Results the study describes overall, beyond this receptor: Observed TCR beta diversity per million T cells fell roughly linearly with age, and a significant reduction was already apparent by age around 40. Compared with the aged group, the long-lived group had more naive CD4+ T cells, fewer expanded clones and increased TCR diversity, a pattern suggesting age selection. Estimates of total diversity based on one million sequenced T cells were considered lower bounds and underestimates. Conclusive comparison of naive and antigen-experienced compartments was prevented by the profiling of bulk unsorted PBMCs. Donor CMV infection status was unknown, potentially confounding age-related changes in expanded clonotypes. There was a strong correlation between observed TCR beta diversity and the percentage of naive T cells measured by flow cytometry.

The donors were some 39 Caucasian individuals from Russia, aged roughly 6 to 100 years, who were systemically healthy. Roughly 9 milliliters of peripheral blood were drawn from each donor into EDTA-treated Vacutainer tubes. PBMCs were isolated by Ficoll-Paque density-gradient centrifugation, with at least 6.5 million obtained per sample. Total RNA was extracted from PBMCs with Trizol reagent, with at least 5.5 micrograms obtained per sample. For every donor, flow cytometry on a PBMC aliquot measured the percentage of naive CD45RAhigh/CD27high T cells. Sequences were obtained from blood. This receptor was taken from a man younger than 35 in good health. The V and J genes are TRBV7-8 and TRBJ2-5, and the D gene may be TRBD1, 5 bases matching. The CDR3 loop reads CASSRTPDYFNEQYF. The nucleotides are TGTGCCAGCAGCAGGACACCGGATTATTTCAATGAGCAGTACTTC.